These T cell receptor beta chains were read from a single sample in a study of beta chain features in type 1 diabetes. Using immunoSEQ multiplex PCR, the repertoire was profiled, and TCRdb retains in-frame clones only, with some absent. This sample yields 130,000 or so clones, of which around 9% are seen a single time; 0.75% belongs to the top ten. The sequencing input was central memory CD4+ T cells from blood. The origin of the receptors is a man under 40 with type 1 diabetes. Both conserved end residues are part of each CDR3. The order of the fields is J gene, V gene, D gene, CDR3 protein. The D gene is left open where the match is weak.

TRBJ1-5 TRBV6-6 . CASSTPDQPQHF
TRBJ1-2 TRBV29-1 . CSANTEDGYTF
TRBJ1-6 TRBV30 . CAWSALGGESYNSPLHF
TRBJ2-5 TRBV28 TRBD2 CASSSPPGGETQYF
TRBJ2-3 TRBV5-6 TRBD2 CASSSNGGTDTQYF
TRBJ1-5 TRBV2 TRBD1 CASQGGTNSNQPQHF
TRBJ2-1 TRBV7-6 . CASSLAPTSDNEQFF
TRBJ1-1 TRBV11-2 . CASSLVAGPGGVAFF
TRBJ2-3 TRBV4-3 TRBD2 CASSLEAGATDTQYF
TRBJ2-3 TRBV15 . CATSRELDRDTQYF
TRBJ1-5 TRBV19 . CASSTQGNQPQHF
TRBJ1-1 TRBV6-5 . CASSYSRSGDTEAFF
TRBJ2-1 TRBV2 . CASSVGQGSYNEQFF
TRBJ2-7 TRBV2 . CASSYSYEQYF
TRBJ1-1 TRBV19 TRBD1 CASRKGQGNTEAFF
TRBJ2-2 TRBV19 . CASSPQLRAGELFF
TRBJ1-2 TRBV11-2 . CASSSLNGDGYTF
TRBJ1-2 TRBV4-2 . CASILRDTRGYTF
TRBJ2-5 TRBV7-2 . CASSLMGTLQETQYF
TRBJ2-7 TRBV28 TRBD2 CASNQNSGTSEQYF
TRBJ2-7 TRBV2 . CASNRVERVKGYF
TRBJ1-2 TRBV9 TRBD1 CASSARDRGMGDYGYTF
TRBJ2-7 TRBV29-1 TRBD1 CSGGTDYEQYF
TRBJ2-7 TRBV4-1 TRBD1 CASSRGQGISYEQYF
TRBJ1-2 TRBV5-4 TRBD1 CASSSGTGRYGYTF
TRBJ2-5 TRBV10-3 . CAISDWGVETQYF
TRBJ1-1 TRBV2 . CASSMDTEAFF
TRBJ2-7 TRBV7-2 . CASSQVPPYEQYF
TRBJ1-2 TRBV29-1 . CSVLSGGVDYGYTF
TRBJ1-2 TRBV5-1 . CASSLAGQFHGYTF
TRBJ1-1 TRBV11-2 . CASSFSGTEAFF
TRBJ1-6 TRBV29-1 . CSVEWASTLHF
TRBJ2-3 TRBV29-1 TRBD1 CSVEDLTGAGPTDTQYF
TRBJ2-5 TRBV7-2 . CASSLAAVIFQETQYF
TRBJ1-5 TRBV5-1 . CASSVDPRGNQPQHF
TRBJ2-5 TRBV7-6 TRBD2 CASSPSGGGGQETQYF
TRBJ2-3 TRBV7-8 TRBD2 CASSQVGLAGRDATQYF
TRBJ2-7 TRBV10-3 . CAISEKLQVHEQYF
TRBJ2-7 TRBV2 . CASSGIGAGSYEQYF
TRBJ1-1 TRBV11-2 . CASSLRERGYSSPDTEAFF
TRBJ2-1 TRBV5-1 TRBD2 CASSSYTSGGTYNEQFF
TRBJ2-3 TRBV5-4 TRBD1 CASSLGQGADTQYF
TRBJ2-5 TRBV19 . CASGQGIGETQYF
TRBJ1-2 TRBV30 . CAWRARDQRSFYGYTF
TRBJ2-1 TRBV7-3 . CASSLHGGSYNEQFF
TRBJ2-1 TRBV5-1 . CASSLEVTGSYNEQFF
TRBJ2-5 TRBV27 TRBD2 CASWRAGNQETQYF
TRBJ1-3 TRBV5-1 . CASSFTGRASGNTIYF
TRBJ2-7 TRBV10-3 TRBD2 CATAGGDWEGEQYF
TRBJ1-2 TRBV18 . CASSRTPPEGYTF
TRBJ1-1 TRBV11-1 TRBD1 CASSWVSQGRNTEAFF
TRBJ1-2 TRBV6-5 . CASTGGYGYTF
TRBJ2-5 TRBV7-2 TRBD1 CASSLLPIGQGATQETQYF
TRBJ2-7 TRBV11-2 TRBD2 CASSLGATGGTYEQYF